Each of the 14 T cell receptor beta chains below was sequenced from the same sample in a study of radiotherapy plus CTLA-4 blockade in lung cancer. The table came from immunoSEQ multiplex PCR; TCRdb's copy has only in-frame clones and leaves some out. The repertoire has over 75,000 clones, roughly 80% of them found once; the top ten carry around 0.76%. This specimen was peripheral blood, taken from a patient treated with radiotherapy plus ipilimumab. The receptors stem from a human donor with non-small cell lung cancer who had stable disease on radiotherapy plus ipilimumab.

The V gene is TRBV19, the J gene TRBJ1-6; 11 nucleotides align to TRBD1. V trimming: 2 bases; J trimming: 13 bases; junction bases outside the gene matches: 4. The CDR3 runs to 14 residues. Germline loops: CDR1 LNHDA, CDR2 SQIVND (reference sequence). The CDR3 reads CASSILGQGAPLHF. The DNA for the CDR3 is TGTGCCAGTAGTATACTAGGACAGGGGGCCCCCCTCCACTTT.

V and J are TRBV5-4 and TRBJ2-1; 7 bases align to TRBD1. The CDR3 totals 17 residues. J lost 5 bases, V lost 4 bases, and 15 bases had no gene match. The germline CDR1 and CDR2 sequences are SGHNT and YYREEE (reference sequence). CDR3 amino acids: CASSAALTGNYNNEQFF. The CDR3, as DNA: TGTGCCAGCAGCGCAGCGCTGACAGGGAACTATAACAATGAGCAGTTCTTC.

The chain carries TRBV29-1 and TRBJ2-3; D not certain. The V gene lost 8 bases and the J gene lost 2 bases, with 14 bases spanning the gap. The germline CDR1 and CDR2 sequences are SQVTM and ANQGSEA. The CDR3 is 13 amino acids. Written as DNA, the CDR3 is TGCAGCTTTTGGGCAGGTCCCACAGATACGCAGTATTTT. Protein: CSFWAGPTDTQYF.

This sequence joins TRBV6-5 and TRBJ2-1; 7 bases match TRBD2. The CDR3 length is 14 residues. CDR1 and CDR2 from the germline V gene are MNHEY and SVGAGI. V was pared by 11 bases and J by 4 bases, with 11 bases of the junction left unmatched. The CDR3 protein is CASARGVDYNEQFF. As DNA, the CDR3 is TGTGCCTCCGCCCGGGGGGTCGATTACAATGAGCAGTTCTTC.

This chain uses TRBV19 with TRBJ2-1; TRBD2 agrees at 11 bases. J was trimmed by 10 bases and V by 6 bases; bases with no gene match: 2. The germline CDR1 and CDR2 sequences are LNHDA and SQIVND (reference sequence). This CDR3 has 12 amino acids. CDR3: CASSRTSGEQFF. The CDR3, as DNA: TGTGCCAGTAGCCGGACTAGCGGGGAGCAGTTCTTC.

This sequence joins TRBV13 and TRBJ2-7, with D perhaps matching TRBD1 (6 bases). V was pared by 9 bases and J by 2 bases, with 11 bases between. Germline assignment: CDR1 PRHDT and CDR2 FYEKMQ (reference sequence). The CDR3 is 12 residues long. This chain's CDR3 is CASATGPYEQYF. The CDR3 DNA reads as TGTGCCAGTGCCACAGGGCCCTACGAGCAGTACTTC.

This chain connects TRBV10-3 to TRBJ1-1; possibly TRBD1 for D (6 bases). V lost 3 bases and J lost 0, with 11 bases in between. The CDR3 runs to 15 residues. Looked up from germline, CDR1 is ENHRY and CDR2 is SYGVKD. The DNA for the CDR3 is TGTGCCATCAGTGACCCGGGGGCCATGAACACTGAAGCTTTCTTT. Translated, it gives CAISDPGAMNTEAFF.

This clone was seen only once. This chain connects TRBV7-9 to TRBJ2-7; 7 bases map to TRBD1. The trim removed 5 bases at V and 3 bases at J, leaving 7 bases unmatched. Germline V CDR1 and CDR2: SEHNR, FQNEAQ (reference sequence). The CDR3 covers 14 residues. The CDR3 is CASSGYRGGYEQYF. The CDR3 DNA reads as TGTGCCAGCAGCGGATACAGGGGCGGCTACGAGCAGTACTTC.

The V gene is TRBV2, the J gene TRBJ1-5; D not resolved. Trimming removed 6 bases from V and 9 bases from J, with 18 bases in between. The germline V gene encodes CDR1 SNHLY and CDR2 FYNNEI. The CDR3 covers 14 residues. CDR3 sequence (DNA): TGTGCCAGCAGGGAAACGACTGTCGTGAGGCCCCAGCATTTT. It specifies CASRETTVVRPQHF. Full variable domain (remainder filled in from reference TRBV2 and TRBJ1-5): EPEVTQTPSHQVTQMGQEVILRCVPISNHLYFYWYRQILGQKVEFLVSFYNNEISEKSEIFDDQFSVERPDGSNFTLKIRSTKLEDSAMYFCASRETTVVRPQHFGDGTRLSIL.

The V and J genes are TRBV28 and TRBJ2-5; D gene unclear. The better agreement between TRBJ2-7 and the DNA end casts doubt on the J call. The CDR3 loop spans 14 amino acids. Germline lookup yields CDR1 MDHEN and CDR2 SYDVKM. The CDR3: CASLRPWGRDEQYF. In DNA, the CDR3 is TGTGCCAGCCTTCGACCTTGGGGAAGGGACGAGCAGTACTTC.

The V and J genes are TRBV19 and TRBJ1-1; 7 positions match TRBD1. From germline, CDR1 is LNHDA and CDR2 SQIVND (reference sequence). V shed 3 bases and J 2 bases; nucleotides not matched to a gene: 3. The CDR3 consists of 14 residues. As DNA, the CDR3 is TGTGCCAGTAGTATGACAGGGTTAAACACTGAAGCTTTCTTT. It specifies CASSMTGLNTEAFF.

J is TRBJ1-2 and V is TRBV7-9; TRBD1 agrees at 7 bases. There are 16 residues in the CDR3. Germline CDR1 SEHNR, CDR2 FQNEAQ (reference sequence). The V gene end was trimmed by 5 bases and the J gene end by 3 bases; junction bases not matched to a gene: 12. The CDR3 sequence is CASSPGGVQGHYGYTF. The DNA for the CDR3 is TGTGCCAGCAGCCCAGGTGGAGTACAGGGGCACTATGGCTACACCTTC.

The chain is built from TRBV14 and TRBJ2-1; 7 bases align to TRBD2. Germline-derived CDR1 and CDR2 are SGHDN and FVKESK. CDR3 length: 14 amino acids. The ends lost 2 bases at V and 14 bases at J; junction bases unmatched: 12. The chain's CDR3 is CASSQRMTSPLKFF. The CDR3 region has the DNA TGTGCCAGCAGCCAACGAATGACTAGCCCTCTTAAGTTCTTC.

The V gene is TRBV7-3, the J gene TRBJ2-1; TRBD2 agrees at 8 bases. The germline V gene has CDR1 SGHTA and CDR2 FQGTGA. J lost 4 bases, V lost 1 base, and 3 bases had no gene match. The CDR3 sequence is 15 residues long. CDR3 region: CASSLMSSGYNEQFF. The CDR3 DNA follows: TGTGCCAGCAGCTTAATGTCTAGCGGGTACAATGAGCAGTTCTTC.